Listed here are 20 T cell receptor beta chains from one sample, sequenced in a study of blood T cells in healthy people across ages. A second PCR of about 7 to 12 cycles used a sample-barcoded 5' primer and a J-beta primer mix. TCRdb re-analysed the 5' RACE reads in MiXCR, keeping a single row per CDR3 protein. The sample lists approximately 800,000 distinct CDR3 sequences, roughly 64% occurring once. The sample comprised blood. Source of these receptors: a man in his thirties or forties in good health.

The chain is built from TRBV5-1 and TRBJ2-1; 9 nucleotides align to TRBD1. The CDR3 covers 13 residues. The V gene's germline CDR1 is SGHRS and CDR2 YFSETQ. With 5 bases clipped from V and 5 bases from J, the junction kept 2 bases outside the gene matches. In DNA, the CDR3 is TGCGCCAGCAGATGGGACAGGGACAATGAGCAGTTCTTC. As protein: CASRWDRDNEQFF.

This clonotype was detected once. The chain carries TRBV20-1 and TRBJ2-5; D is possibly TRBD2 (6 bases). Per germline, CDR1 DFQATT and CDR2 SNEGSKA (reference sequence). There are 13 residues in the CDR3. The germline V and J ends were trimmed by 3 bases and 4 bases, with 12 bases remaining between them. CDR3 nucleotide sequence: TGCAGTGCTAGGTTTTCGGGAGTAGAGACCCAGTACTTC. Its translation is CSARFSGVETQYF.

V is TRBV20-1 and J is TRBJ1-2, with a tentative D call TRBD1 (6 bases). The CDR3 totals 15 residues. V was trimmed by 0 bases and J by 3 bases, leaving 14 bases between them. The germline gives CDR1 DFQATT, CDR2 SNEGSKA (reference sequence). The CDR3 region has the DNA TGCAGTGCTAGAGAATCAGGGGTAACGGACTATGGCTACACCTTC. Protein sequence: CSARESGVTDYGYTF.

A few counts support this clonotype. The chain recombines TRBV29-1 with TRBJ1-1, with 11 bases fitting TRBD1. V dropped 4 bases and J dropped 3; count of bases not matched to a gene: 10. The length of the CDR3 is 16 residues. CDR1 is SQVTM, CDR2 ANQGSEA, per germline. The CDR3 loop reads CSVGVGQGVRDTEAFF. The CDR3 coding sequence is TGCAGCGTTGGTGTGGGACAGGGGGTTCGGGACACTGAAGCTTTCTTT. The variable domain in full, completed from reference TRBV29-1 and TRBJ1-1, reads SAVISQKPSRDICQRGTSLTIQCQVDSQVTMMFWYRQQPGQSLTLIATANQGSEATYESGFVIDKFPISRPNLTFSTLTVSNMSPEDSSIYLCSVGVGQGVRDTEAFFGQGTRLTVV.

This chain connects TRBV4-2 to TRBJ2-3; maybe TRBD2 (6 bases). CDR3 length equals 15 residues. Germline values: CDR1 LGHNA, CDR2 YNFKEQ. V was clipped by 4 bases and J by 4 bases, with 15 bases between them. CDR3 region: CASSPDGGWPDTQYF. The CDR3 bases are TGTGCCAGCAGCCCGGACGGAGGGTGGCCAGATACGCAGTATTTT.

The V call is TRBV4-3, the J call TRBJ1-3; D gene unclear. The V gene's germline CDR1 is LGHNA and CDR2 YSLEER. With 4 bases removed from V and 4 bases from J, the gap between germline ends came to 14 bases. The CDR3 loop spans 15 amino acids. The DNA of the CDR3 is TGCGCCAGCAGCCGAACCCCCGTTGGGGGAAACACCATATATTTT. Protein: CASSRTPVGGNTIYF.

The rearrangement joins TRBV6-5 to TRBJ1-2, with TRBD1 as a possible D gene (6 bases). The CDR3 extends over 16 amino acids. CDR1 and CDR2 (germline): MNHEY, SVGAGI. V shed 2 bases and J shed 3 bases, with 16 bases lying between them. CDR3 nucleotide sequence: TGTGCCAGCAGTTACCGAGGCGACAGGAGGGACTATGGCTACACCTTC. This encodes CASSYRGDRRDYGYTF.

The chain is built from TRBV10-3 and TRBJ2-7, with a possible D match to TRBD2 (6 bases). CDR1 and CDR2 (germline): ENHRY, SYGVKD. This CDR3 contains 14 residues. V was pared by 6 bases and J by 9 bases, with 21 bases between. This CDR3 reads CAISVTEGPLRQYF. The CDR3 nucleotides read TGTGCCATCAGCGTGACGGAGGGACCTTTAAGGCAGTACTTC.

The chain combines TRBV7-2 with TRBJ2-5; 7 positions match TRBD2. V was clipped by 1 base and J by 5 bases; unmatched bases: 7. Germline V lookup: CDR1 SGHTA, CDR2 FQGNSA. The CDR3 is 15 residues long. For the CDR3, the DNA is TGTGCCAGCAGCTTAGTGGCGGGAGCTGAGGAGACCCAGTACTTC. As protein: CASSLVAGAEETQYF. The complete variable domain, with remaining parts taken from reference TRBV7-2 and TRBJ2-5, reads GAGVSQSPSNKVTEKGKDVELRCDPISGHTALYWYRQSLGQGLEFLIYFQGNSAPDKSGLPSDRFSAERTGGSVSTLTIQRTQQEDSAVYLCASSLVAGAEETQYFGPGTRLLVL.

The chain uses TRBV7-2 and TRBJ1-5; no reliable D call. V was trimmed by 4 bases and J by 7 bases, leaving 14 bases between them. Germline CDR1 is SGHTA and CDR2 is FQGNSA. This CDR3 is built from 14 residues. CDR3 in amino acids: CASSSAAVRQPQHF. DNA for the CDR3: TGTGCCAGCAGCTCGGCCGCGGTCCGGCAGCCCCAGCATTTT.

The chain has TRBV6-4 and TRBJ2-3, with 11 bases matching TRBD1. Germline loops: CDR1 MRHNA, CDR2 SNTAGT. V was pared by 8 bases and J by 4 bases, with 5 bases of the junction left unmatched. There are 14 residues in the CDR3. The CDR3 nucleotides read TGTGCCAGCGGTGGGACAGGGGGGTCAGATACGCAGTATTTT. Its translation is CASGGTGGSDTQYF.

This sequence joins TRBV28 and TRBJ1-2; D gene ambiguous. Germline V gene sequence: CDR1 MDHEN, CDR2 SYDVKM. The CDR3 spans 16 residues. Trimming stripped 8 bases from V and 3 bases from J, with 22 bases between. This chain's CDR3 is CASRGNHRGSYYGYTF. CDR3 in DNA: TGTGCCAGCCGAGGCAACCATCGCGGGAGCTACTATGGCTACACCTTC.

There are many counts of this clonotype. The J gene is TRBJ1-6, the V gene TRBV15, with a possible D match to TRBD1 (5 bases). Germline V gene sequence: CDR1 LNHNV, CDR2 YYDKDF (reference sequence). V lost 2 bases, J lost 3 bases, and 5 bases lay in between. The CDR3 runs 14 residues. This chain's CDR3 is CATSRQGYNSPLHF. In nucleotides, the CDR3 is TGTGCCACCAGCAGACAGGGCTATAATTCACCCCTCCACTTT.

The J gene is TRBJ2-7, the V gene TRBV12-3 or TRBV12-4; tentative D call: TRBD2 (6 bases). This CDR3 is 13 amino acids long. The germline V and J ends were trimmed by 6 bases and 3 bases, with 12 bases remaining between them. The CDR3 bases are TGTGCCAGCAGCCACGCGGGATTCTACGAGCAGTACTTC. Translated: CASSHAGFYEQYF.

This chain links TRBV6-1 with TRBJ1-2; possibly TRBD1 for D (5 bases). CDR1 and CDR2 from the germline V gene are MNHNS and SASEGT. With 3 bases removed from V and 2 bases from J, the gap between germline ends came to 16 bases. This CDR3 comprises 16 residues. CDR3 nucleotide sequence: TGTGCCAGCAGTGATCTCCCTGGGGCCCGAAACTATGGCTACACCTTC. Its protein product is CASSDLPGARNYGYTF.

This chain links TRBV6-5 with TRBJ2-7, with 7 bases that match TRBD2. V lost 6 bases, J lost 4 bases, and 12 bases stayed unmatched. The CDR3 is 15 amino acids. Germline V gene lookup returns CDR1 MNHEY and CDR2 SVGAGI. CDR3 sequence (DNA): TGTGCCAGCAGCTCGGGGCCCTCGGGAGGATACGAGCAGTACTTC. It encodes CASSSGPSGGYEQYF.

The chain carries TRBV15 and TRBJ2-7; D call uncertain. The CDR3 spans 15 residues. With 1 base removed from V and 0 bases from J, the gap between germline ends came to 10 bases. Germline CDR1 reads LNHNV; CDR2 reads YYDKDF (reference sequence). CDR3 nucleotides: TGTGCCACCAGCAGAGGGAATGCAGACTCCTACGAGCAGTACTTC. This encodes CATSRGNADSYEQYF.

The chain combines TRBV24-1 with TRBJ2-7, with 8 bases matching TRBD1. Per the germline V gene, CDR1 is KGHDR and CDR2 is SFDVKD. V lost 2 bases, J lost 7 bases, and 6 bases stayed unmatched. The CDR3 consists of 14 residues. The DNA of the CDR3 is TGTGCCACCAGTGATTGGACAGGGCGGAATGAGCAGTACTTC. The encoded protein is CATSDWTGRNEQYF.

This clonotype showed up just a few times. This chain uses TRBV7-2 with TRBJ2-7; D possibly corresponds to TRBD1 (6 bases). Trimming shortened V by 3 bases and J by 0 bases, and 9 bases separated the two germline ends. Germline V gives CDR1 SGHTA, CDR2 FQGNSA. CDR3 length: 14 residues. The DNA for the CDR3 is TGTGCCAGCAGCTTTGCAGGGGACTCCTACGAGCAGTACTTC. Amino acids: CASSFAGDSYEQYF.

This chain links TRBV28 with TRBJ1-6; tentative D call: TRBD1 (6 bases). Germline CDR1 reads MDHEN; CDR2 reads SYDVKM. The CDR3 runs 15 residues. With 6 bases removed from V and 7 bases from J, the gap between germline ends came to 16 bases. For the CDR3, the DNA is TGTGCCAGCAGACTGTATGGGGGGCAAAATTCACCCCTCCACTTT. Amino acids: CASRLYGGQNSPLHF.